The entry that follows covers one TCR beta chain sequence. Its antigen remains unidentified. These data come from a study of cytomegalovirus exposure and HLA in healthy donors. Study summary: Of all 400 or so donors who were genotyped, about 80% belonged to the Caucasian-associated ancestry cluster.

This PCR relied on a set of 60 Vbeta primers and 13 Jbeta primers. Profiling relied on immunoSEQ multiplex PCR, and the TCRdb table lists in-frame clones only, not all of them. The table shows more than 130,000 clones, with roughly 80% occurring only once. Study conclusions and caveats: Some V segments could not be told apart, so they were left out, TRBV6-2 and TRBV6-3 among them. An ancestry cluster, one associated with Asian ancestry, reportedly showed fewer N-insertions than the approximately 650-donor mean in a later analysis. According to reports, the classifier identified cytomegalovirus status with high specificity and sensitivity.

Trimming stripped 0 bases from V and 6 bases from J, with 8 bases between. Per germline, CDR1 GTSNPN and CDR2 SVGIG (reference sequence). There are 13 residues in the CDR3. Sequencing input: PBMCs. The TCR comes from a middle-aged man in good health and CMV-seropositive. The genes are TRBV30 and TRBJ2-2; D gene unclear. CDR3 nucleotides: TGTGCCTGGAGTGTACACCGCCCCGGGGAGCTGTTTTTT. This sequence encodes CAWSVHRPGELFF.